Below are 20 T cell receptor beta chains sequenced from a single sample in a study of CXCR3-negative and CXCR3-positive naive CD8 T cells. Study-wide results and caveats: CXCR3-positive naive cells had TRB CDR3s that were more hydrophobic than CXCR3-negative naive cells had.

Their antigens remain unidentified. The TRB cDNA libraries were prepared by 5' RACE with UMI labels. Following a re-call of the 5' RACE reads, TCRdb has one entry per CDR3 protein and lacks DNA. Listed are about 53,000 distinct CDR3 sequences; approximately 0.56% falls within the top ten. Material: naive CXCR3+ CD8+ T cells from blood. This sample's subset: CD45RO-CCR7+CD27+CD95- naive CD8+ T cells expressing CXCR3 (TNR3+). The receptors come from a human donor in good health. Some clones in this sample may be carry-over from other donors' samples.

CDR3 region: CASSTTLGGYNEQFF. The chain recombines TRBV6-5 with TRBJ2-1; absent DNA, TCRdb's TRBD1 call cannot be checked. CDR3 length: 15 amino acids. Looked up from germline, CDR1 is MNHEY and CDR2 is SVGAGI.

The gene calls are TRBV6-4 and TRBJ2-2; the TCRdb D gene call, TRBD2, has no DNA to confirm it. The CDR3 runs to 13 residues. The V gene's germline CDR1 is MRHNA and CDR2 SNTAGT. CDR3: CASRLGNTGELFF.

The chain employs TRBV19 and TRBJ2-3; the D call of TRBD2 rests on TCRdb alone, since no DNA is present to check it. The CDR3 is 15 amino acids. Germline CDR1 is LNHDA and CDR2 is SQIVND (reference sequence). CDR3 in amino acids: CASSLAGGDTDTQYF.

The chain joins TRBV12-3 or TRBV12-4 to TRBJ1-5; TCRdb's D call of TRBD1 is untestable without DNA. This CDR3 is built from 14 residues. CDR3 sequence reads: CASSFWGDNQPQHF.

The chain couples TRBV15 to TRBJ2-3; TCRdb indicates TRBD1, and absent DNA this call remains unverified. This CDR3 region has 15 residues. The germline V gene has CDR1 LNHNV and CDR2 YYDKDF (reference sequence). The CDR3 loop is CATSSDRGITDTQYF.

The chain combines TRBV6-5 with TRBJ1-4; the TRBD1 assignment by TCRdb is unverifiable without DNA. The germline CDR1 and CDR2 sequences are MNHEY and SVGAGI. CDR3 size: 18 residues. The CDR3: CASSYSNYGGEEDEKLFF.

The chain combines TRBV12-5 with TRBJ1-5. The CDR3 is 13 amino acids. Germline CDR1 reads LGHNT; CDR2 reads FRNRAP. The CDR3 spells CASDEYSNQPQHF.

The genes are TRBV7-9 and TRBJ2-1. Germline CDR1 reads SEHNR; CDR2 reads FQNEAQ (reference sequence). The CDR3 has 16 amino acids. CDR3 sequence reads: CASSPRTVSSYNEQFF.

The V gene is TRBV3-1, the J gene TRBJ2-7; TCRdb outputs TRBD1, but without DNA this stays unchecked. CDR1 and CDR2 from the germline V gene are LGHDT and YNNKEL (reference sequence). The CDR3 is 13 residues long. CDR3: CASSQGAGNEQYF.

CDR3 loop: CSGAGGEPTGELFF. The rearrangement joins TRBV29-1 to TRBJ2-2; the D call from TCRdb, TRBD1, cannot be confirmed without DNA. Germline V gene data show CDR1 as SQVTM and CDR2 as ANQGSEA. This CDR3 region has 14 residues.

The rearrangement links TRBV7-9 to TRBJ2-4; TCRdb lists TRBD1, though no DNA is available to test this call. This CDR3 is built from 14 residues. CDR1 and CDR2 from the germline V gene are SEHNR and FQNEAQ (reference sequence). The CDR3 loop reads CASSPPGAKNIQYF.

The rearrangement links TRBV2 to TRBJ2-7. Germline CDR1 is SNHLY and CDR2 is FYNNEI. The CDR3 runs to 13 residues. The CDR3 sequence: CASSEAFDYEQYF.

This chain uses TRBV7-9 with TRBJ1-2; lacking DNA, the TRBD1 call made by TCRdb goes unchecked. The CDR3 is made up of 16 amino acids. Germline-derived CDR1 and CDR2 are SEHNR and FQNEAQ (reference sequence). CDR3 sequence reads: CASSSKATGLYYGYTF.

The CDR3 reads CASSPDRDTEAFF. The chain carries TRBV27 and TRBJ1-1; as DNA is missing, the TRBD1 call by TCRdb cannot be tested. Germline V gives CDR1 MNHEY, CDR2 SMNVEV (reference sequence). This CDR3 is 13 amino acids long.

V gene TRBV15 combines with J gene TRBJ2-4; TCRdb's D call, TRBD1, is unchecked because there is no DNA. The CDR3 runs to 17 residues. Germline-derived CDR1 and CDR2 are LNHNV and YYDKDF (reference sequence). The CDR3 reads CATSGNGRRLAKNIQYF.

CDR3 in amino acids: CASSYDRGGILAKNIQYF. The V call is TRBV6-5, the J call TRBJ2-4; without DNA, the TCRdb call of TRBD1 cannot be checked. Germline CDR1 MNHEY, CDR2 SVGAGI. This CDR3 is built from 18 residues.

The gene calls are TRBV6-5 and TRBJ2-3. From germline, CDR1 is MNHEY and CDR2 SVGAGI. This CDR3 has 15 residues. CDR3 sequence reads: CASSYRGRGTDTQYF.

V gene TRBV11-2 combines with J gene TRBJ2-1; checking the TCRdb D call of TRBD2 is not possible without DNA. This CDR3 has 13 amino acids. From germline, CDR1 is SGHAT and CDR2 FQNNGV. The chain's CDR3 is CASSSEEGLEQFF.

The rearrangement uses TRBV7-9 and TRBJ2-3; no DNA is available, so the TRBD2 call from TCRdb remains unchecked. Germline CDR1 reads SEHNR; CDR2 reads FQNEAQ (reference sequence). The CDR3 has 12 residues. This chain's CDR3 is CASSFTLEEQYF.

This chain connects TRBV12-3 or TRBV12-4 to TRBJ2-5; TCRdb calls TRBD2, which cannot be checked without DNA. The CDR3 is 16 residues long. CDR3 sequence reads: CASTYAAGGPLGTQYF.